This T cell receptor beta chain was found in a study of blood T cells in healthy people across ages. Study-level information: Template switching recovered approximately one barcoded beta molecule for every two T cells.

The V gene's germline CDR1 is SQVTM and CDR2 ANQGSEA. With 3 bases removed from V and 8 bases from J, the gap between germline ends came to 10 bases. CDR3 length: 11 amino acids. The second PCR ran roughly 7 to 12 cycles with a sample-barcoded 5' primer and J-beta primers. One entry per CDR3 protein, called by TCRdb with MiXCR from the 5' RACE reads. The data contain some 750,000 distinct CDR3 sequences, 22% of them singletons. General study points: Both higher diversity and more naive CD4+ cells marked long-lived donors when set against aged donors. Measured against age, TCR beta diversity per million T cells decreased in a roughly linear manner.

With regard to this clonotype: Its antigen is unidentified.

Sequences were obtained from blood. The chain links TRBV29-1 to TRBJ1-2; D gene ambiguous. This clonotype was obtained from a man in his sixties or seventies in good health. The CDR3 protein is CSVDRERGYTF. CDR3 coding DNA: TGCAGCGTTGATCGGGAACGAGGCTACACCTTC. Filled out from reference TRBV29-1 and TRBJ1-2, the complete variable domain reads SAVISQKPSRDICQRGTSLTIQCQVDSQVTMMFWYRQQPGQSLTLIATANQGSEATYESGFVIDKFPISRPNLTFSTLTVSNMSPEDSSIYLCSVDRERGYTFGSGTRLTVV.